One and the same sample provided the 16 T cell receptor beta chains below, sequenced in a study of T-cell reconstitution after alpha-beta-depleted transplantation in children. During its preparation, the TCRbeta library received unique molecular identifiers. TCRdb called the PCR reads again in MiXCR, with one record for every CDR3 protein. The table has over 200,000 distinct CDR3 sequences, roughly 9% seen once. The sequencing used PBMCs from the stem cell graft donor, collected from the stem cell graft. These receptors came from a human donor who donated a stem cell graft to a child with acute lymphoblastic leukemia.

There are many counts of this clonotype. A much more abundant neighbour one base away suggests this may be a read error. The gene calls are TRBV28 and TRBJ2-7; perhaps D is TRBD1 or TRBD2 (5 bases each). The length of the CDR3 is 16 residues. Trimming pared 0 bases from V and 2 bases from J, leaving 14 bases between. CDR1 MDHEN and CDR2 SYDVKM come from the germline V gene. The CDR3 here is CASSLWGRESAYEQYF. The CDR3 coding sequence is TGTGCCAGCAGTTTATGGGGCAGGGAGAGCGCCTACGAGCAGTACTTC.

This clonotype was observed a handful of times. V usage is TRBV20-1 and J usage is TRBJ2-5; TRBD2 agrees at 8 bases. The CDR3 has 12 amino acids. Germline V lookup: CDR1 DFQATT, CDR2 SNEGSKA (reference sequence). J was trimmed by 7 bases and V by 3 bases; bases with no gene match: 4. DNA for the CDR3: TGCAGTGCTAGTCGAGCGGGAGTGACCCAGTACTTC. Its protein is CSASRAGVTQYF.

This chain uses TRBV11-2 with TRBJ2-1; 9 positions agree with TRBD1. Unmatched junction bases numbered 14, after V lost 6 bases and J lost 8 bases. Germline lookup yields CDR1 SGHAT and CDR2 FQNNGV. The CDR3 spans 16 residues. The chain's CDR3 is CASSPPYRDRVDEQFF. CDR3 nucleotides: TGTGCCAGCAGTCCTCCGTACCGGGACAGGGTCGATGAGCAGTTCTTC.

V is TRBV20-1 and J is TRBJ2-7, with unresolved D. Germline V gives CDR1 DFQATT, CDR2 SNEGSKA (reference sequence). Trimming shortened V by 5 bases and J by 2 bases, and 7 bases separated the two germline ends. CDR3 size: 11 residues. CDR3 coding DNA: TGCAGTGCTCTGAAAACCTACGAGCAGTACTTC. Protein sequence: CSALKTYEQYF.

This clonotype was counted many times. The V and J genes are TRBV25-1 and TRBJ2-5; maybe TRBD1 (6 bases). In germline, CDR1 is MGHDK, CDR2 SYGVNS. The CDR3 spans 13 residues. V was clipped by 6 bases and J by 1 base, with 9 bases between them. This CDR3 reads CASRRQVQETQYF. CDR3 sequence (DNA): TGTGCCAGCAGACGACAGGTCCAAGAGACCCAGTACTTC. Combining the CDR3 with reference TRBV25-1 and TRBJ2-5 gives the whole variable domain EADIYQTPRYLVIGTGKKITLECSQTMGHDKMYWYQQDPGMELHLIHYSYGVNSTEKGDLSSESTVSRIRTEHFPLTLESARPSHTSQYLCASRRQVQETQYFGPGTRLLVL.

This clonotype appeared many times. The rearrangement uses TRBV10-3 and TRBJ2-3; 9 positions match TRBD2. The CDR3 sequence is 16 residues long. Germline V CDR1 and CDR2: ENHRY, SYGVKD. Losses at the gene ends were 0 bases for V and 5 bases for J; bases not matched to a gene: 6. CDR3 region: CAISESLTSGKDTQYF. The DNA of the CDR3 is TGTGCCATCAGTGAGTCTTTGACTAGCGGAAAAGATACGCAGTATTTT.

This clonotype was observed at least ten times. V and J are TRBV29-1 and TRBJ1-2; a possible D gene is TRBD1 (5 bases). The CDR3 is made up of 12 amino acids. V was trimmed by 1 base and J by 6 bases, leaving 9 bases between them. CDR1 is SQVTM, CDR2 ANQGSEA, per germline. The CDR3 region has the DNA TGCAGCGTTGAAGGGACATGGGATGGCTACACCTTC. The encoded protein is CSVEGTWDGYTF.

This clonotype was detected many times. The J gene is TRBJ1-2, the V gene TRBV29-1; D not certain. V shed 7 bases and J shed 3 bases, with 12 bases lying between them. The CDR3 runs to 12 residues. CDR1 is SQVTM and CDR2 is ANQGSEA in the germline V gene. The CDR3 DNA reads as TGCAGCGGATGGTCGGTTGACTATGGCTACACCTTC. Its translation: CSGWSVDYGYTF.

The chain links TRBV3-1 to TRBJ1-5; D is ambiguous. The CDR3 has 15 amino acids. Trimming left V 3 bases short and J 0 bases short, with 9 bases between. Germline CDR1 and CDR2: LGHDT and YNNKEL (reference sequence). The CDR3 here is CASSHSGDSNQPQHF. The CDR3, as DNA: TGTGCCAGCAGCCACTCCGGAGATAGCAATCAGCCCCAGCATTTT.

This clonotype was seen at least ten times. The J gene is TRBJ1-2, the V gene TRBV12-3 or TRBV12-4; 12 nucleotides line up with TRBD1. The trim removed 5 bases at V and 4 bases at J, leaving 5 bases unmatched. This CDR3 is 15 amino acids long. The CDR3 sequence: CASSSGDRGLYGYTF. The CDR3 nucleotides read TGTGCCAGCAGTAGCGGGGACAGGGGGCTCTATGGCTACACCTTC.

CDR3 bases: TGTGCCAGCAGCACGACAGGGGTCCCTGAAAAACTGTTTTTT. Its translation: CASSTTGVPEKLFF. The chain joins TRBV5-4 to TRBJ1-4; 8 nucleotides match TRBD1. The germline gives CDR1 SGHNT, CDR2 YYREEE (reference sequence). Unmatched junction bases numbered 6, after V lost 4 bases and J lost 7 bases. The CDR3 runs 14 residues.

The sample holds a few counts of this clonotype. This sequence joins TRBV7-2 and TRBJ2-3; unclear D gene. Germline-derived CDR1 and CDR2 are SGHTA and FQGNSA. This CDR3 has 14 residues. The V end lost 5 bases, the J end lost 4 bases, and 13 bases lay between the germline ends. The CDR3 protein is CASSPFGVADTQYF. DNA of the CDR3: TGTGCCAGCAGCCCATTTGGGGTTGCAGATACGCAGTATTTT.

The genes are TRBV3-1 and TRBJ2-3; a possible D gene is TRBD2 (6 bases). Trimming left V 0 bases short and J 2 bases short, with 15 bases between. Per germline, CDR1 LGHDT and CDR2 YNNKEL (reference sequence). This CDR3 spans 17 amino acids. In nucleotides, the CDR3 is TGTGCCAGCAGCCAAGACGCGGACTACCCTCCCACAGATACGCAGTATTTT. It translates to CASSQDADYPPTDTQYF.

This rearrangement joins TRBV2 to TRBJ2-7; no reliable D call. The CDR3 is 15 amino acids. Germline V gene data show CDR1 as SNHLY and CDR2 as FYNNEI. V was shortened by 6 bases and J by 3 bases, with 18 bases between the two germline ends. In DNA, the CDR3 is TGTGCCAGCAGACAATCCCGTGTCAAGATCTACGAGCAGTACTTC. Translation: CASRQSRVKIYEQYF.

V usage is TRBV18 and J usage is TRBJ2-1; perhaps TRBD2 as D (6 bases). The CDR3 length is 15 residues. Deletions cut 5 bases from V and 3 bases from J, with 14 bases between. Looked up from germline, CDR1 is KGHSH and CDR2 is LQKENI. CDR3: CASSSGTGFYNEQFF. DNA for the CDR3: TGTGCCAGCTCATCCGGGACTGGGTTCTACAATGAGCAGTTCTTC.

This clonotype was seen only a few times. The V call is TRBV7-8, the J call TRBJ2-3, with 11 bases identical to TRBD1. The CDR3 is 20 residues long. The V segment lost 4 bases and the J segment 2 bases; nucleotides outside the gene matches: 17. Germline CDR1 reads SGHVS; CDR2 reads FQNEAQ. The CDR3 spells CASSSTGTGGIVGPTDTQYF. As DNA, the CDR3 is TGTGCCAGCAGCTCCACCGGGACAGGGGGTATTGTGGGTCCCACAGATACGCAGTATTTT.